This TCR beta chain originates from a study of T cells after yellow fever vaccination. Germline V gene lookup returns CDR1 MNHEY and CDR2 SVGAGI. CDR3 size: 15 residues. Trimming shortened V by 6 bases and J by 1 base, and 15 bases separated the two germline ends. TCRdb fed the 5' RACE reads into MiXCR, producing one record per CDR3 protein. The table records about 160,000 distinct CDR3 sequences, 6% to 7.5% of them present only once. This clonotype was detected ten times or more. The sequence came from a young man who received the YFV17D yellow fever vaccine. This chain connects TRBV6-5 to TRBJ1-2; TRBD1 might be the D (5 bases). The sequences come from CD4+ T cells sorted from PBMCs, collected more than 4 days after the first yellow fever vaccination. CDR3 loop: CASSLLSGHNYGYTF. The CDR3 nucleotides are TGTGCCAGCAGCTTACTTTCAGGGCATAACTATGGCTACACCTTC.